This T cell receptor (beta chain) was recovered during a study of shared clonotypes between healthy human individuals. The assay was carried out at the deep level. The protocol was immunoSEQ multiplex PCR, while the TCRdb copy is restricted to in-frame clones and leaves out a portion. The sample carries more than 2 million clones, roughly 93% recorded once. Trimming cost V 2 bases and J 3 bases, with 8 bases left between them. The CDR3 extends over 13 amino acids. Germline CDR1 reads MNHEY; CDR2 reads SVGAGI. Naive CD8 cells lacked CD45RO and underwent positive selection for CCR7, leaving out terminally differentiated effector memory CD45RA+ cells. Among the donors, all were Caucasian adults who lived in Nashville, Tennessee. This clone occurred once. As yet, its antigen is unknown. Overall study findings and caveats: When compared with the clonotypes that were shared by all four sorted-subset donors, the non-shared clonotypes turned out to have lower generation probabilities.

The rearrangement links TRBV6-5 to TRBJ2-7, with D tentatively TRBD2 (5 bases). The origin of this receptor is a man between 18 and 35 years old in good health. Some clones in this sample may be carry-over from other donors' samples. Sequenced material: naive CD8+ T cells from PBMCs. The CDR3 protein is CASSYGRLYEQYF. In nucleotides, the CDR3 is TGTGCCAGCAGTTACGGGAGACTCTACGAGCAGTACTTC.